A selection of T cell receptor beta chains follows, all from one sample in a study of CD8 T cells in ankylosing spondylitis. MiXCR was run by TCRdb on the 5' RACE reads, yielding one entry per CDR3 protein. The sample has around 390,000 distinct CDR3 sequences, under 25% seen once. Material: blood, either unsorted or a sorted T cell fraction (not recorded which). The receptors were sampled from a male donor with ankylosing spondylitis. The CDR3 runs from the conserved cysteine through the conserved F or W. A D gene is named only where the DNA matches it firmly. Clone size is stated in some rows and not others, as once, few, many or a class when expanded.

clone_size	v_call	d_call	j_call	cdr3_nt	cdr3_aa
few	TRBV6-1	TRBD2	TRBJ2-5	TGTGCCAGCACCCCGACTAGCATGACGAAGACCCAGTACTTC	CASTPTSMTKTQYF
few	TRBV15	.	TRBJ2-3	TGTGCCACCAGCACCCACTACAGAGATACGCAGTATTTT	CATSTHYRDTQYF
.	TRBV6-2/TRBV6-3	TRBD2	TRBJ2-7	TGTGCCAGCAGCACCACTAGCGGGAACGAGCAGTACTTC	CASSTTSGNEQYF
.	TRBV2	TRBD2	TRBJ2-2	TGTGCCAGCAAAGGGACTAGTGAGGCCGGGGAGCTGTTTTTT	CASKGTSEAGELFF
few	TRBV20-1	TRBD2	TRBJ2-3	TGCAGTGCTAGTCCAGCGATAGCGGGAGGCACAGATACGCAGTATTTT	CSASPAIAGGTDTQYF
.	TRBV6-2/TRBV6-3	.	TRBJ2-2	TGTGCCAGCACGCGGGATTCGAACACCGGGGAGCTGTTTTTT	CASTRDSNTGELFF
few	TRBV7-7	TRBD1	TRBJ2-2	TGTGCCAGCAGCCAGGACAGGGTAGACACCGGGGAGCTGTTTTTT	CASSQDRVDTGELFF
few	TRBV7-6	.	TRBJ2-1	TGTGCCAGCAGCCCGTTTATAGGTTTATCTAATGGGGTGCAGTTCTTC	CASSPFIGLSNGVQFF
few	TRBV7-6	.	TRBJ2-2	TGTGCCAGCAGCTTAGCTAGTGTTTCCGGGGAGCTGTTTTTT	CASSLASVSGELFF
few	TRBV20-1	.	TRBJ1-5	TGCAGTGCTGTAAAGGACAGCTATAGCAATCAGCCCCAGCATTTT	CSAVKDSYSNQPQHF